This T cell receptor (beta chain) was found in a study of preoperative IRX-2 immunotherapy in early breast cancer. Described treatment: preoperative locoregional IRX-2 cytokine immunotherapy. Patients received preoperative, locoregional IRX-2 cytokine immunotherapy in a phase Ib study. Only in-frame clones appear in the TCRdb table, and some are missing; sequencing was by immunoSEQ multiplex PCR. The table includes 28,000 or so clones, around 90% detected once. Per germline, CDR1 LNHDA and CDR2 SQIVND (reference sequence). The CDR3 sequence is 15 residues long. The V end lost 8 bases, the J end lost 4 bases, and 18 bases lay between the germline ends.

The chain joins TRBV19 to TRBJ2-1; D is uncertain. The source is a human donor with breast cancer. The biological material was taken from a patient treated with IRX-2 immunotherapy. CDR3 protein: CASPARRRHYNEQFF. DNA for the CDR3: TGTGCCAGTCCCGCAAGGCGAAGGCATTACAATGAGCAGTTCTTC.